These 14 T cell receptor beta chains were sequenced from one sample in a study of blood T cell repertoires in COVID-19. Produced via immunoSEQ multiplex PCR; TCRdb's table is partial and in-frame only. The sample has about 300,000 clones, around nine tenths seen once. The sequenced material came from peripheral blood. The receptors shown here come from a man aged 65-85 years with acute or convalescent COVID-19.

The sample holds one count of this clone. The chain has TRBV6-5 and TRBJ2-3; D is ambiguous. The V gene lost 6 bases and the J gene lost 1 base, with 11 bases spanning the gap. CDR1 and CDR2 (germline): MNHEY, SVGAGI. This CDR3 is 14 amino acids long. The CDR3 loop is CASRRDFGTDTQYF. CDR3 bases: TGTGCCAGCAGACGCGACTTCGGCACAGATACGCAGTATTTT.

This chain joins TRBV12-3 or TRBV12-4 and TRBJ2-3; D is possibly TRBD1 (5 bases). The CDR3 is made up of 12 amino acids. V lost 8 bases to trimming and J lost 10 bases, with 16 bases between them. The CDR3 nucleotides read TGTGCCAGCGGGGCCCAAGTCTATTCGCAGTATTTT. This translates into CASGAQVYSQYF.

The rearrangement links TRBV4-3 to TRBJ2-1; 14 nucleotides align to TRBD2. This CDR3 region has 20 residues. The germline V gene encodes CDR1 LGHNA and CDR2 YSLEER. With 0 bases clipped from V and 3 bases from J, the junction kept 10 bases outside the gene matches. This CDR3 is CASSQDGGTSGSQGYNEQFF. The CDR3 DNA reads as TGCGCCAGCAGCCAAGATGGGGGGACTAGCGGGAGCCAGGGCTACAATGAGCAGTTCTTC.

The chain carries TRBV10-3 and TRBJ1-6; 7 nucleotides agree with TRBD1. V shed 10 bases and J 14 bases; nucleotides not matched to a gene: 17. The length of the CDR3 is 14 residues. The germline V gene has CDR1 ENHRY and CDR2 SYGVKD. CDR3 region: CATRNQVQGSALHF. The CDR3 bases are TGTGCCACCCGAAACCAAGTACAGGGGTCGGCCCTCCACTTT.

The rearrangement links TRBV6-5 to TRBJ1-3, with D uncertain. The CDR3 consists of 15 residues. Germline V gives CDR1 MNHEY, CDR2 SVGAGI. The V and J ends lost 2 bases and 3 bases respectively, with 11 bases between them. The CDR3 region has the DNA TGTGCCAGCAGTTACGGGGAGCCCTTTGGAAACACCATATATTTT. Its translation: CASSYGEPFGNTIYF.

This clone showed up just once. The rearrangement uses TRBV30 and TRBJ2-2; 8 nucleotides match TRBD1. V dropped 0 bases and J dropped 6; count of bases not matched to a gene: 6. The germline V gene encodes CDR1 GTSNPN and CDR2 SVGIG (reference sequence). This CDR3 comprises 15 residues. In DNA form, the CDR3 reads TGTGCCTGGAGTGTAACAGGGGGGTTGGCCGGGGAGCTGTTTTTT. Residues: CAWSVTGGLAGELFF.

The J gene is TRBJ2-2, the V gene TRBV3-1 (or the pseudogene TRBV3-2); unclear D gene. Germline V lookup: CDR1 LGHDT, CDR2 YNNKEL (reference sequence). The CDR3 is made up of 14 amino acids. V shed 4 bases and J shed 2 bases, with 8 bases lying between them. The CDR3 loop reads CASSPPSNTGELFF. CDR3 nucleotide sequence: TGTGCCAGCAGCCCTCCGAGTAACACCGGGGAGCTGTTTTTT.

This clone was observed a handful of times. This sequence joins TRBV19 and TRBJ2-3; 8 bases map to TRBD1. The germline gives CDR1 LNHDA, CDR2 SQIVND (reference sequence). Trimming took 6 bases from V and 7 from J; bases not matched to a gene: 3. This CDR3 contains 12 residues. The CDR3 loop is CASRHRGNTQYF. DNA for the CDR3: TGTGCCAGTAGACACAGGGGGAATACGCAGTATTTT.

This rearrangement joins TRBV27 to TRBJ2-2; D is possibly TRBD2 (7 bases). Germline-derived CDR1 and CDR2 are MNHEY and SMNVEV (reference sequence). With 6 bases removed from V and 3 bases from J, the gap between germline ends came to 14 bases. The CDR3 is 15 amino acids. CDR3 loop: CASRRGRTDTGELFF. CDR3 DNA sequence: TGTGCCAGCAGGCGGGGGAGGACAGACACCGGGGAGCTGTTTTTT.

This chain joins TRBV27 and TRBJ1-2, with unresolved D. The CDR3 is 15 residues long. Between the trimmed V and J ends, which lost 8 bases and 0 bases, there was a span of 16 bases. Germline-derived CDR1 and CDR2 are MNHEY and SMNVEV (reference sequence). The chain's CDR3 is CASEAIPLTNYGYTF. The CDR3 region has the DNA TGTGCCAGCGAAGCAATCCCCCTTACTAACTATGGCTACACCTTC.

The rearrangement joins TRBV10-1 to TRBJ2-7; 9 nucleotides line up with TRBD1. CDR3 length equals 16 residues. In germline, CDR1 is WNHNN, CDR2 SYGVQD (reference sequence). Trimming cost V 2 bases and J 5 bases; bases outside gene matches: 10. The CDR3 spells CASSEETGTGFNEQYF. In nucleotides, the CDR3 is TGCGCCAGCAGTGAGGAGACCGGGACAGGGTTCAACGAGCAGTACTTC.

V and J are TRBV28 and TRBJ2-1; D is perhaps TRBD2 (5 bases). V shed 2 bases and J shed 12 bases, with 20 bases lying between them. From germline, CDR1 is MDHEN and CDR2 SYDVKM. There are 15 residues in the CDR3. As DNA, the CDR3 is TGTGCCAGCAGTTTAACCCGGGGTGGGCACCCGGGGCAGTTCTTC. Translation gives CASSLTRGGHPGQFF.

The CDR3 spells CASSGPERETQYF. The CDR3 DNA follows: TGTGCCAGCAGTGGACCGGAGCGGGAGACCCAGTACTTC. The chain joins TRBV2 to TRBJ2-5; TRBD2 might be the D (5 bases). V lost 4 bases and J 5 bases, leaving 11 bases between the germline ends. CDR1 is SNHLY and CDR2 is FYNNEI in the germline V gene. The length of the CDR3 is 13 residues.

The chain joins TRBV9 to TRBJ2-1, with a possible D match to TRBD2 (6 bases). V was pared by 3 bases and J by 0 bases, with 7 bases between. The CDR3 is 14 amino acids. The germline V gene has CDR1 SGDLS and CDR2 YYNGEE. The CDR3 region is CASSATSSYNEQFF. Written as DNA, the CDR3 is TGTGCCAGCAGCGCGACTAGCTCCTACAATGAGCAGTTCTTC. Full variable domain (outside the CDR3, taken from reference TRBV9 and TRBJ2-1): DSGVTQTPKHLITATGQRVTLRCSPRSGDLSVYWYQQSLDQGLQFLIQYYNGEERAKGNILERFSAQQFPDLHSELNLSSLELGDSALYFCASSATSSYNEQFFGPGTRLTVL.